This T cell receptor beta chain appears in the sequencing data of a study of beta chain features in type 1 diabetes. The germline V gene has CDR1 MNHNY and CDR2 SVGAGI (reference sequence). This CDR3 is 13 amino acids long. Trimming pared 2 bases from V and 6 bases from J, leaving 7 bases between. The isolated RNA, all of it, was reverse transcribed, so expressed TCRB transcripts were what got sequenced. Data came from immunoSEQ multiplex PCR; TCRdb stores just in-frame clones and leaves some out. The sample includes some 400,000 clones, roughly 15% of them seen just once. Stem cell-like memory, regulatory, central memory and naive CD4+ cells were sorted via CD45RO/CCR7/CD25/CD127/CD95/CD27.

Material for sequencing was naive CD4+ T cells from blood. This chain uses TRBV6-6 with TRBJ2-2; no firm D call. This clonotype was obtained from a woman between 18 and 29 years old in good health. The CDR3 DNA is TGTGCCAGCAGTTACCCAAGCCCCGGGGAGCTGTTTTTT. As protein: CASSYPSPGELFF.